The 18 T cell receptor beta chains below all came from one sample that was sequenced in a study of T cell repertoires in cytomegalovirus infection. TCRdb used MiXCR to reprocess the reads, holding one entry per CDR3 protein. In the table there are approximately 400,000 distinct CDR3 sequences, roughly 31% of which are singletons. Sequenced input: PBMCs. The receptors originated from a human donor in good health (CMV status not recorded). Some clones in this sample may be carry-over from other donors' samples.

There are many counts of this clonotype. The chain is built from TRBV7-2 and TRBJ2-2, with 12 nucleotides matching TRBD2. CDR1 SGHTA and CDR2 FQGNSA come from the germline V gene. After removal of 3 bases from V and 0 bases from J, the junction contained 2 bases not matched to a gene. The length of the CDR3 is 17 residues. The CDR3, as DNA: TGTGCCAGCAGCTTGACTAGCGGGGGAGCGAACACCGGGGAGCTGTTTTTT. This gives the protein CASSLTSGGANTGELFF.

This rearrangement joins TRBV5-6 to TRBJ2-1; TRBD2 matches at 8 bases. V gave up 5 bases and J gave up 5 bases; unmatched junction bases: 6. Germline loops: CDR1 SGHDT, CDR2 YYEEEE. CDR3 length equals 14 residues. The CDR3 loop is CASSPGLGNNEQFF. The CDR3 coding sequence is TGTGCCAGCAGTCCGGGACTAGGAAACAATGAGCAGTTCTTC.

The count of this clonotype is one. Just one base apart from a much larger clone, this may be a read error. The conserved closing phenylalanine or tryptophan is absent in this CDR3, likely reflecting a read error. CDR3 DNA: TGTGCCAGCAGTTTACAGGGGTGGTCGGTCAATGAGCAGTTCTGC. Translated: CASSLQGWSVNEQFC. This sequence joins TRBV12-3 or TRBV12-4 and TRBJ2-1; D is perhaps TRBD1 (6 bases). V lost 2 bases and J lost 6, with 14 bases in between. The CDR3 is 15 residues long.

This clonotype was counted many times. V usage is TRBV5-4 and J usage is TRBJ1-6; unclear D gene. Trimming pared 0 bases from V and 4 bases from J, leaving 11 bases between. CDR1 SGHNT and CDR2 YYREEE come from the germline V gene (reference sequence). The CDR3 consists of 16 residues. The CDR3 here is CASSLDQAGYNSPLHF. As DNA, the CDR3 is TGTGCCAGCAGCTTGGACCAGGCGGGATATAATTCACCCCTCCACTTT.

In this sample, this clonotype turned up a few times. The rearrangement links TRBV18 to TRBJ1-1, with D possibly being TRBD1 (6 bases). V was trimmed by 6 bases and J by 3 bases, leaving 17 bases between them. The CDR3 contains 15 residues. Germline loops: CDR1 KGHSH, CDR2 LQKENI. CDR3 bases: TGTGCCAGCTCCAACTTCCAGGGGCCTGACACTGAAGCTTTCTTT. It encodes CASSNFQGPDTEAFF. The complete variable domain, with remaining parts taken from reference TRBV18 and TRBJ1-1, reads NAGVMQNPRHLVRRRGQEARLRCSPMKGHSHVYWYRQLPEEGLKFMVYLQKENIIDESGMPKERFSAEFPKEGPSILRIQQVVRGDSAAYFCASSNFQGPDTEAFFGQGTRLTVV.

The chain is built from TRBV5-4 and TRBJ1-2; D unclear. The CDR3 is 13 residues long. The V gene's germline CDR1 is SGHNT and CDR2 YYREEE (reference sequence). The V and J ends lost 0 bases and 6 bases respectively, with 9 bases between them. The CDR3 DNA sequence: TGTGCCAGCAGCTTGGAGAATCAGGATGGCTACACCTTC. Amino acids: CASSLENQDGYTF.

This rearrangement joins TRBV5-6 to TRBJ2-3; TRBD2 matches at 10 bases. V shed 1 base and J 3 bases; nucleotides not matched to a gene: 17. Germline CDR1 and CDR2: SGHDT and YYEEEE. The CDR3 totals 20 residues. CDR3 region: CASSLLGWASGGRRTDTQYF. CDR3 nucleotide sequence: TGTGCCAGCAGCTTGCTGGGTTGGGCTAGCGGGGGTAGGAGGACAGATACGCAGTATTTT.

The rearrangement links TRBV15 to TRBJ1-1; D call uncertain. The V gene lost 2 bases and the J gene lost 12 bases, with 10 bases spanning the gap. This CDR3 comprises 11 residues. Germline values: CDR1 LNHNV, CDR2 YYDKDF (reference sequence). The CDR3 bases are TGTGCCACCAGCAGAAACGATTCTACTTTCTTT. It translates to CATSRNDSTFF.

The chain uses TRBV7-8 and TRBJ2-7, with TRBD1 identical over 7 bases. The CDR3 sequence is 15 residues long. The germline V gene has CDR1 SGHVS and CDR2 FQNEAQ. With V trimmed by 5 bases and J by 0 bases, 7 bases remained unmatched. The CDR3 region is CASSNFGDSSYEQYF. CDR3 bases: TGTGCCAGCAGCAATTTTGGGGACAGCTCCTACGAGCAGTACTTC.

This clonotype has just a few counts. The J gene is TRBJ2-3, the V gene TRBV4-1; tentative D call: TRBD2 (7 bases). Trimming shortened V by 0 bases and J by 9 bases, and 16 bases separated the two germline ends. There are 15 residues in the CDR3. Germline V gene lookup returns CDR1 MGHRA and CDR2 YSYEKL. The CDR3 bases are TGCGCCAGCAGCCAAGATAAGGGGGGGCGGCGGACGCAGTATTTT. Amino acids: CASSQDKGGRRTQYF.

This clonotype was detected only a few times. The V gene is TRBV19, the J gene TRBJ2-2, with D perhaps TRBD2 (6 bases). The CDR3 loop spans 16 amino acids. Trimming removed 4 bases at V and 4 bases at J, with 16 bases between. CDR1 and CDR2 from the germline V gene are LNHDA and SQIVND (reference sequence). As DNA, the CDR3 is TGTGCCAGTAGTAGGAGACTAGTCAGTTCCACCGGGGAGCTGTTTTTT. Translated, it gives CASSRRLVSSTGELFF.

This clonotype occurred many times. V is TRBV7-8 and J is TRBJ1-5; TRBD1 agrees at 8 bases. Trimming at V came to 5 bases and at J to 3 bases, leaving 6 bases not matched to a gene. Germline CDR1 SGHVS, CDR2 FQNEAQ. CDR3 size: 15 residues. The CDR3 region is CASSDRGSNNQPQHF. The CDR3 DNA sequence: TGTGCCAGCAGCGACAGGGGATCCAACAATCAGCCCCAGCATTTT.

The chain has TRBV7-2 and TRBJ1-3; 7 nucleotides line up with TRBD1. The CDR3 consists of 15 residues. Germline CDR1 reads SGHTA; CDR2 reads FQGNSA. Trimming removed 4 bases from V and 6 bases from J; junction bases left unmatched: 9. The CDR3 here is CASSSGQSSVNTIYF. In DNA, the CDR3 is TGTGCCAGCAGCTCGGGACAGAGCTCGGTAAACACCATATATTTT.

This clonotype came up many times. The gene calls are TRBV12-3 or TRBV12-4 and TRBJ2-1; 8 nucleotides match TRBD2. V lost 6 bases and J lost 2; bases outside the gene matches: 9. The length of the CDR3 is 16 residues. The CDR3, as DNA: TGTGCCAGCAGCCCTTCTCTAGCGGGTCCCTACAATGAGCAGTTCTTC. It encodes CASSPSLAGPYNEQFF.

This clonotype was counted a few times. V gene TRBV7-9 combines with J gene TRBJ1-4; D not resolved. The CDR3 is 13 amino acids. Germline assignment: CDR1 SEHNR and CDR2 FQNEAQ (reference sequence). Trimming cost V 4 bases and J 8 bases, with 11 bases left between them. The CDR3 DNA reads TGTGCCAGCAGCTCCCCCCAGTGGGAAAAACTGTTTTTT. Amino acid sequence: CASSSPQWEKLFF. Full variable domain (remainder filled in from reference TRBV7-9 and TRBJ1-4): DTGVSQNPRHKITKRGQNVTFRCDPISEHNRLYWYRQTLGQGPEFLTYFQNEAQLEKSRLLSDRFSAERPKGSFSTLEIQRTEQGDSAMYLCASSSPQWEKLFFGSGTQLSVL.

The chain recombines TRBV9 with TRBJ1-4; TRBD1 agrees at 8 bases. The CDR3 extends over 15 amino acids. The germline V gene has CDR1 SGDLS and CDR2 YYNGEE. With V trimmed by 3 bases and J by 7 bases, 8 bases remained unmatched. DNA of the CDR3: TGTGCCAGCAGCGAACGACAGGGGACAGGTGAAAAACTGTTTTTT. Translation gives CASSERQGTGEKLFF.

This clonotype was seen a handful of times. The chain couples TRBV6-1 to TRBJ1-3; D is unresolved. The germline CDR1 and CDR2 sequences are MNHNS and SASEGT. The CDR3 length is 16 residues. V shed 0 bases and J shed 0 bases, with 9 bases lying between them. CDR3 in DNA: TGTGCCAGCAGTGAAGCGTCCTTCCCCTCTGGAAACACCATATATTTT. Amino acids: CASSEASFPSGNTIYF.

As concerns this clonotype: A much larger clone differs by one base, so this may be a read error. The chain combines TRBV7-2 with TRBJ2-1, with D unresolved. This CDR3 is built from 12 residues. Germline V gives CDR1 SGHTA, CDR2 FQGNSA. CDR3 in DNA: TGTGCCAGCAGCCCATGGTACAATGAGCGGTTCTTC. It codes for CASSPWYNERFF.